The source of this TCR beta chain is a study of glioma-infiltrating T cells. Amplification of TCR alpha and beta CDR3 regions from RNA used iRepertoire nested multiplex PCR. For one-step reverse transcription and amplification, 100-400 ng of tissue mRNA or PBMC total RNA was used. TCRdb independently ran MiXCR on the multiplex PCR reads; one entry per CDR3 protein. The table shows about 200,000 distinct CDR3 sequences, with 32% occurring only once. Regarding this clonotype: Its antigen remains unknown. One end of the junction fails to match germline, which may point to a read error.

Study-level findings and limits: Gliomas, especially low-grade, showed above-expected tissue-blood divergence; non-neoplastic patients showed below. Tissue and blood shared very few CDR3 sequences.

The CDR3 totals 11 residues. CDR1 is MNHNS and CDR2 is SASEGT in the germline V gene. What was sequenced was glioma tissue, nonneoplastic brain tissue, or PBMCs (not recorded which). This TCR was recovered from a human donor with low-grade glioma or glioblastoma, undergoing nonglioma brain surgery, or in good health (not recorded which). The chain joins TRBV6-1 to TRBJ2-4; the D is unclear. DNA of the CDR3: TGTGCCAGCAGTGATCGGCAAATTCAGAACTTC. Amino acid sequence: CASSDRQIQNF.